The rows below give T cell receptor beta chains drawn from one sample of a study of radiation and T cells in renal cell carcinoma. Generated by immunoSEQ multiplex PCR, the TCRdb table keeps only in-frame clones and is missing some. The sample shows about 150,000 clones, about 88% of them seen only once. Sequencing was performed on blood, taken from a patient whose treatment included radiotherapy and nephrectomy. Source of these receptors: a woman in her seventies with renal cell carcinoma. Both conserved end residues are part of each CDR3. Each record gives: V gene, J gene, D gene, clone size, CDR3 protein, CDR3 DNA. A D gene is named only where the DNA matches it firmly. The size entry is marked missing in some rows and otherwise reads once, few, many or a size class.

TRBV2	TRBJ1-1	TRBD1	-	CASRTDRGPEAFF	TGTGCCAGCAGGACGGACAGGGGTCCTGAAGCTTTCTTT
TRBV11-3	TRBJ2-7	-	-	CASSLDYKDEQYF	TGTGCCAGCAGCTTAGACTACAAGGACGAGCAGTACTTC
TRBV4-2	TRBJ2-1	-	-	CASSQDWGRVASYNEQFF	TGTGCCAGCAGCCAAGATTGGGGACGGGTGGCCTCCTACAATGAGCAGTTCTTC
TRBV23-1	TRBJ2-5	-	-	CASSQRSQETQYF	TGCGCCAGCAGTCAACGGTCTCAAGAGACCCAGTACTTC
TRBV6-5	TRBJ2-7	-	-	CASTSDVTYEQYF	TGTGCCAGCACTAGCGACGTAACCTACGAGCAGTACTTC
TRBV30	TRBJ1-6	-	once	CAWRYRENSPLHF	TGTGCCTGGAGGTACCGGGAAAATTCACCCCTCCACTTT
TRBV5-4	TRBJ2-2	TRBD1	-	CASSPTGDTGELFF	TGTGCCAGCAGCCCAACAGGGGACACCGGGGAGCTGTTTTTT
TRBV2	TRBJ2-1	-	-	CASSFPGVYEQFF	TGTGCCAGCAGCTTTCCAGGGGTGTATGAGCAGTTCTTC
TRBV30	TRBJ1-1	-	few	CAWSRGGSTTEAFF	TGTGCCTGGAGTCGGGGAGGGTCTACCACTGAAGCTTTCTTT
TRBV6-5	TRBJ1-1	-	-	CASTKGGNTEAFF	TGTGCCAGCACCAAAGGGGGTAACACTGAAGCTTTCTTT
TRBV30	TRBJ2-7	TRBD2	-	CAWSTGSGDFSFEQYF	TGTGCCTGGAGTACGGGCAGCGGGGACTTTTCCTTCGAGCAGTACTTC
TRBV5-1	TRBJ2-1	TRBD1	once	CASSFALLGGRYGNEQFF	TGCGCCAGCAGCTTTGCCCTTCTAGGGGGCCGATACGGCAATGAGCAGTTCTTC
TRBV15	TRBJ2-5	-	-	CATSWGLETQYF	TGTGCCACCAGCTGGGGGTTAGAGACCCAGTACTTC
TRBV5-8	TRBJ1-3	-	-	CASSLLGFSSGNTIYF	TGTGCCAGCAGCTTGCTCGGGTTCAGCTCTGGAAACACCATATATTTT
TRBV7-9	TRBJ2-3	-	-	CASSLGRGGDTQYF	TGTGCCAGCAGCTTAGGAAGAGGCGGCGATACGCAGTATTTT
TRBV7-9	TRBJ1-1	TRBD1	-	CASGRTGPSEAFF	TGTGCCAGCGGTCGGACAGGCCCCAGTGAAGCTTTCTTT
TRBV5-1	TRBJ2-7	TRBD1	-	CASSRKTGANSYEQYF	TGCGCCAGCAGCAGAAAAACAGGGGCCAACTCCTACGAGCAGTACTTC
TRBV5-4	TRBJ1-1	TRBD1	once	CASSPDRGLHTEAFF	TGTGCCAGCAGCCCGGACAGGGGGCTACACACTGAAGCTTTCTTT
TRBV4-1	TRBJ2-2	-	-	CASSHPKTGTDGELFF	TGCGCCAGCAGCCACCCCAAAACAGGGACCGACGGGGAGCTGTTTTTT
TRBV9	TRBJ2-3	TRBD2	-	CASSVEAGGPADTQYF	TGTGCCAGCAGCGTAGAAGCGGGGGGGCCAGCAGATACGCAGTATTTT
TRBV9	TRBJ2-5	TRBD2	-	CASSVVAGGPETQYF	TGTGCCAGCAGCGTTGTAGCGGGGGGGCCGGAGACCCAGTACTTC
TRBV2	TRBJ2-6	TRBD1	-	CASSVDRAGANVLTF	TGTGCCAGCAGCGTAGACAGGGCTGGGGCCAACGTCCTGACTTTC
TRBV6-6	TRBJ1-1	TRBD1	-	CASSLGQRNTEAFF	TGTGCCAGCAGCCTGGGACAGCGGAACACTGAAGCTTTCTTT
TRBV25-1	TRBJ1-1	-	-	CASSESALNTEAFF	TGTGCCAGCAGTGAATCGGCATTGAACACTGAAGCTTTCTTT
TRBV4-2	TRBJ2-5	TRBD2	-	CASSQATSGGQETQYF	TGTGCCAGCAGCCAAGCTACTAGCGGGGGACAAGAGACCCAGTACTTC
TRBV28	TRBJ1-2	-	-	CASSGYGYTF	TGTGCCAGCAGCGGCTATGGCTACACCTTC
TRBV7-2	TRBJ2-5	TRBD2	-	CASSLGASGGIQETQYF	TGTGCCAGCAGCTTAGGGGCAAGCGGGGGGATCCAAGAGACCCAGTACTTC
TRBV7-2	TRBJ2-6	TRBD1	once	CASSFRDSYSGANVLTF	TGTGCCAGCAGCTTCCGGGACAGTTACTCTGGGGCCAACGTCCTGACTTTC
TRBV6-5	TRBJ2-7	-	-	CASSYSIGGEQYF	TGTGCCAGCAGTTACTCGATAGGGGGGGAGCAGTACTTC